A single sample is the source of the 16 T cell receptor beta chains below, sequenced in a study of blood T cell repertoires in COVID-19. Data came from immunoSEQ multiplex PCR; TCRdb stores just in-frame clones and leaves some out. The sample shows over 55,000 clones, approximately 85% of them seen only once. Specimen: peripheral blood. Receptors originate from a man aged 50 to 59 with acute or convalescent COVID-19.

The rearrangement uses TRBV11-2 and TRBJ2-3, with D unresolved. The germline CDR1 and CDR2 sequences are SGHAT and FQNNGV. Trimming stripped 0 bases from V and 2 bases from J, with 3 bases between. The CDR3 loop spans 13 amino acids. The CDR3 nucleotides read TGTGCCAGCAGCTTAGACAACACAGATACGCAGTATTTT. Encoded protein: CASSLDNTDTQYF.

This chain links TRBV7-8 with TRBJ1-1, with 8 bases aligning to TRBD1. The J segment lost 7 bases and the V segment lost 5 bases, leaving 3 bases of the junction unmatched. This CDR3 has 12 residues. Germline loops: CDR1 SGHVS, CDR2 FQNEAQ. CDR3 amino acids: CASSRDRGEAFF. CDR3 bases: TGTGCCAGCAGCAGAGACAGGGGTGAAGCTTTCTTT.

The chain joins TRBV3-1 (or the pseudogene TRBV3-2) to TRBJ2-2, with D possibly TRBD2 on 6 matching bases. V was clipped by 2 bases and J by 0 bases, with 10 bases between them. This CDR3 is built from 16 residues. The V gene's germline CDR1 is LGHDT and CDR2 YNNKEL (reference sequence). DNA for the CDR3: TGTGCCAGCAGCCAACAACCGGGAGCGAACACCGGGGAGCTGTTTTTT. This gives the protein CASSQQPGANTGELFF.

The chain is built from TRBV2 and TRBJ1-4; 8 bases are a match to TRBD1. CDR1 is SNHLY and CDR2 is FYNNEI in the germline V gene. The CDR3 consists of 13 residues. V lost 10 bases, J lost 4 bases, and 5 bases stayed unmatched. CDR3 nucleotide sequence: TGTGCCACCAGGACAGGGTTTAATGAAAAACTGTTTTTT. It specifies CATRTGFNEKLFF.

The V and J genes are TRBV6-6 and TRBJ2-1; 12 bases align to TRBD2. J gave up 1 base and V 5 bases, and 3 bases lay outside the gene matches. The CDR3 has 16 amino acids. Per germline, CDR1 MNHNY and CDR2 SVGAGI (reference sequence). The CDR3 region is CASSRTSGGSYNEQFF. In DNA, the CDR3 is TGTGCCAGCAGTCGAACTAGCGGGGGGTCCTACAATGAGCAGTTCTTC.

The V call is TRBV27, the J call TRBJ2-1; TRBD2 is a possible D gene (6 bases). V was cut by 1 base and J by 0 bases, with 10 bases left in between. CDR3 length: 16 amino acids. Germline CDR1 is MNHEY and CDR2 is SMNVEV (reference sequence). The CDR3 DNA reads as TGTGCCAGCAGTTTATACGGGGGAAGCTCCTACAATGAGCAGTTCTTC. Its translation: CASSLYGGSSYNEQFF.

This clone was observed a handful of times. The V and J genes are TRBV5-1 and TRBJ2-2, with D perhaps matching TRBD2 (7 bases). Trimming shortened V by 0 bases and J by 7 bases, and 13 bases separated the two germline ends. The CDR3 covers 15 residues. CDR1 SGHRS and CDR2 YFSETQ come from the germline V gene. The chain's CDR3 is CASSLDREGLGELFF. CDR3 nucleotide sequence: TGCGCCAGCAGCTTGGACAGGGAGGGGCTCGGGGAGCTGTTTTTT.

The DNA for the CDR3 is TGTGCCAGTAGTAACAGGGGGAACAATGAAAAACTGTTTTTT. Encoded protein: CASSNRGNNEKLFF. The chain couples TRBV19 to TRBJ1-4, with 8 bases fitting TRBD1. The CDR3 runs to 14 residues. Germline values: CDR1 LNHDA, CDR2 SQIVND (reference sequence). V shed 4 bases and J 5 bases; nucleotides not matched to a gene: 3.

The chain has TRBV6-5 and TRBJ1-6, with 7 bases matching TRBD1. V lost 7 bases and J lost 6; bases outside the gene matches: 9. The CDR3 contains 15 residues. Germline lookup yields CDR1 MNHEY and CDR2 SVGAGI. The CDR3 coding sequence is TGTGCCAGCAAGGGGGCGGGGTCGAGTAATTCACCCCTCCACTTT. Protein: CASKGAGSSNSPLHF.

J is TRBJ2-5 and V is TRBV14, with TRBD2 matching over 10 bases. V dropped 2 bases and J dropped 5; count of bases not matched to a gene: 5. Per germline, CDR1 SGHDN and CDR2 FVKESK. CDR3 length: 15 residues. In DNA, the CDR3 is TGTGCCAGCAGCCAAAGACCGGGACTAGCGGAGACCCAGTACTTC. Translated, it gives CASSQRPGLAETQYF. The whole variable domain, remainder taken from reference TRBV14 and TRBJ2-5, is EAGVTQFPSHSVIEKGQTVTLRCDPISGHDNLYWYRRVMGKEIKFLLHFVKESKQDESGMPNNRFLAERTGGTYSTLKVQPAELEDSGVYFCASSQRPGLAETQYFGPGTRLLVL.

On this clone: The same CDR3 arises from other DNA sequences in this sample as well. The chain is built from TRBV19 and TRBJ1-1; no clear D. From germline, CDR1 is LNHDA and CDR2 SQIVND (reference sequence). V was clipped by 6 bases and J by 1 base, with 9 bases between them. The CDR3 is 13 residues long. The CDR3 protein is CASREQPNTEAFF. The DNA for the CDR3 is TGTGCCAGTAGAGAACAGCCGAACACTGAAGCTTTCTTT.

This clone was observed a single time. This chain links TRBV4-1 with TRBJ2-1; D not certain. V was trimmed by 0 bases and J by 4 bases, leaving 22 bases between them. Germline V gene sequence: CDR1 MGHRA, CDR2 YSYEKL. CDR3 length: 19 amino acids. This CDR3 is CASSQEPIQRSTEYNEQFF. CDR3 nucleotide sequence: TGCGCCAGCAGCCAAGAACCGATCCAAAGATCCACAGAATACAATGAGCAGTTCTTC.

CDR3 residues: CATSRGEGDMTGANVLTF. Written as DNA, the CDR3 is TGTGCCACCAGCAGAGGGGAGGGGGACATGACTGGGGCCAACGTCCTGACTTTC. The V gene is TRBV15, the J gene TRBJ2-6; D might be TRBD2 (7 bases). The CDR3 length is 18 residues. Trimming shortened V by 1 base and J by 2 bases, and 15 bases separated the two germline ends. Germline V gives CDR1 LNHNV, CDR2 YYDKDF (reference sequence).

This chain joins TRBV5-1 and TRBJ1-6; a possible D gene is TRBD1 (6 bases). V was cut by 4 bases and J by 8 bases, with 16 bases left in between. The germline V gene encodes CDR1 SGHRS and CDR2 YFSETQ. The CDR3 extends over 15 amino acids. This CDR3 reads CASSATGTKDSPLHF. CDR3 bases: TGCGCCAGCAGCGCCACCGGGACAAAGGATTCACCCCTCCACTTT.

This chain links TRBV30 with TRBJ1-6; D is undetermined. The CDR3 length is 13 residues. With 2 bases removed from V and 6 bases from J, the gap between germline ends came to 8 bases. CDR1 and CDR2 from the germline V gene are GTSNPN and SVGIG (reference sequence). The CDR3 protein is CAWSITSNSPLHF. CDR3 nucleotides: TGTGCCTGGAGTATAACCAGTAATTCACCCCTCCACTTT.

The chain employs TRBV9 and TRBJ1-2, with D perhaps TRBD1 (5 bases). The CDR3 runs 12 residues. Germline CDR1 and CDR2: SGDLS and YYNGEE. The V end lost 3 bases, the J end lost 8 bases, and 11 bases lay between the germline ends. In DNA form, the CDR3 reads TGTGCCAGCAGCGAATGGGGGAGGGGCTACACCTTC. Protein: CASSEWGRGYTF.